This TCR beta chain was profiled in a study of technical replicates of blood from several donors. Germline lookup yields CDR1 MRHNA and CDR2 SNTAGT. Losses at the gene ends were 3 bases for V and 8 bases for J; bases not matched to a gene: 7. The CDR3 covers 15 residues. Sequenced by immunoSEQ multiplex PCR; TCRdb stores in-frame clones only, minus some. The sample lists around 61,000 clones; about 90% were seen once. This clonotype originated in a human donor in good health. Some clones in this sample may be carry-over from other donors' samples. Source material: PBMCs. The chain couples TRBV6-4 to TRBJ2-1; the match to TRBD2 covers 10 bases. This chain's CDR3 is CASSESGGAGDEQFF. The CDR3 DNA follows: TGTGCCAGCAGTGAGAGCGGGGGGGCCGGGGATGAGCAGTTCTTC.